This T cell receptor beta chain was captured in a study of blood T cell repertoires in COVID-19 (TCRdb year 2020). In the study overall: The collaborator samples originated in the United States, Italy and Spain and spanned the acute and convalescent phases of COVID-19. The prospective study material was composed of cDNA or gDNA derived from T cells, B-cell-depleted T cells, or PBMCs. Deeply sampled blood TCRbeta repertoires from subjects exposed to, actively infected with, or recovered from COVID-19 were included in the dataset. Samples were obtained from the ongoing ImmuneRACE study (first 160 participants) and from 1,200 or so subjects provided by 6 global collaborators. The repertoires were made available in a free public database intended to serve as a resource for research on the immune response to SARS-CoV-2. Sample metadata almost always included a de-identified subject ID, COVID-19 status, age in years and sex. Where HLA class I and class II types were available, the types were taken from metadata supplied by the sample provider, not from assay-based typing.

The germline V gene (reference sequence) sets CDR1 to LNHDA and CDR2 to SQIVND. From the cysteine up to the phenylalanine, the CDR3 has a length of 15 residues. Only the CDR3 portion is preserved as DNA: 45 bases, with reading frame beginning at the first base. Relative to germline, V is missing 3 bases and J is missing 8 bases, with 11 bases of the junction outside any gene match. Details on this clone: The antigen this receptor binds is unknown. No qualities accompany the bases; no much larger clone lies one base away.

Here is what the overall study found, with its caveats: The quantity of clinical and demographic metadata differed by source and by participant and was supplied without curation.

TCRbeta CDR3 regions were amplified from genomic DNA by means of the immunoSEQ Assay, a bias-controlled multiplex PCR. The study's processing was this. The number of nucleated cells in each sample was estimated by amplification of reference gene primers within the assay. To quantify the absolute abundance of each unique TCRbeta CDR3 rearrangement, sequence reads were collapsed and filtered. For each sample, productive Simpson clonality was calculated as the square root of Simpson's diversity index over productive rearrangements. Here the immuneACCESS table is served through TCRdb, limited to in-frame sequences with V and J called. Missing clones are a known gap in these copies; in checked studies unresolved V genes cover under half, and the rest lacks a known reason. The V and J calls and clone size come from that table; D and trimming were worked out from the DNA. The sample profile shows approximately 270,000 clones; roughly nine tenths of them were found once. 0.95% to 1.5% of the sample belongs to the ten largest clones.

Enrolling through a virtual design, the prospective study's participants ranged in age from roughly 18 to 100 years and lived across approximately 25 United States geographic areas. In the prospective study, cohorts were assigned on the basis of participant-reported clinical history obtained from a screening survey and a study questionnaire. In the prospective study, mobile phlebotomists collected whole blood, serum and a nasopharyngeal or oropharyngeal swab from each participant. Participants in the prospective study had the option to provide additional blood draws and questionnaires over an approximately two-month period. Blood samples from the prospective study were shipped frozen or at room temperature prior to DNA extraction.

Sequences were obtained from PBMCs or T cells enriched from blood (not recorded which). This chain joins TRBV19 to TRBJ1-2, and 8 bases in between align with TRBD1. The TCR comes from a human donor in a cohort exposed to, infected with or recovered from COVID-19 (not recorded which). The donor label of this sample is uncertain. The bases read TGTGCCAGTAGTATGGCAGGGGGCGCGAGAAGAGGCTACACCTTC. The encoded protein is CASSMAGGARRGYTF.